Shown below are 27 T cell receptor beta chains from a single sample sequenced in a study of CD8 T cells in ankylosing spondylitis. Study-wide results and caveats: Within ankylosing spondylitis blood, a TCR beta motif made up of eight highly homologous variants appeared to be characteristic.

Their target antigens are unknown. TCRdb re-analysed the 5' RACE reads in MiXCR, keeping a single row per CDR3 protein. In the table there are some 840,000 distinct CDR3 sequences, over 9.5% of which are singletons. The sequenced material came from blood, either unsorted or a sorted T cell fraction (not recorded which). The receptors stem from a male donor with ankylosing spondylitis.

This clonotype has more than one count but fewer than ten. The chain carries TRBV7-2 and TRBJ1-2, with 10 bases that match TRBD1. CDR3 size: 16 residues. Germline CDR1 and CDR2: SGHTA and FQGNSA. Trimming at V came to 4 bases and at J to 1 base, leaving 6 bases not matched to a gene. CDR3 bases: TGTGCCAGCAGCTCCCGGACAGGGGGGTTTAACTATGGCTACACCTTC. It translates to CASSSRTGGFNYGYTF.

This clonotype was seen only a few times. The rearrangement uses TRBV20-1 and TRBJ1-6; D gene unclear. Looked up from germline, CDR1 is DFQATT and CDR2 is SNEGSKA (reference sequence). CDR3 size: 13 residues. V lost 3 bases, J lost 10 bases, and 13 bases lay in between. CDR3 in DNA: TGCAGTGCTAGCGGCTCCGTAGGGTCACCCCTCCACTTT. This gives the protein CSASGSVGSPLHF.

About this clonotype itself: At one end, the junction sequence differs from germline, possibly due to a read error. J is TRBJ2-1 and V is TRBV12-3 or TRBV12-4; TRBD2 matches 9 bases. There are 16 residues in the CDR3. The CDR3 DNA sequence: TGTGCCAGCAGTAGAGAAGCGGGGGGCTCCTCCAATGAGCAGTTCTTC. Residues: CASSREAGGSSNEQFF.

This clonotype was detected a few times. In nucleotides, the CDR3 is TGCGCCAGCCTGGGACTAGCGGGATCCTACGAGCAGTACTTC. Residues: CASLGLAGSYEQYF. The V and J genes are TRBV10-2 and TRBJ2-7, with 13 nucleotides matching TRBD2. This CDR3 has 14 residues. V lost 8 bases, J lost 1 base, and 2 bases stayed unmatched. Germline CDR1 WSHSY, CDR2 SAAADI.

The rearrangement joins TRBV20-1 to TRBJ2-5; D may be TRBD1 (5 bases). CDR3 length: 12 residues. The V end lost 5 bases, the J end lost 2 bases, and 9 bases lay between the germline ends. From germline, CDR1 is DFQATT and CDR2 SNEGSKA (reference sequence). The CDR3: CSAPRGQETQYF. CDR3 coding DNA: TGCAGTGCTCCAAGGGGTCAAGAGACCCAGTACTTC.

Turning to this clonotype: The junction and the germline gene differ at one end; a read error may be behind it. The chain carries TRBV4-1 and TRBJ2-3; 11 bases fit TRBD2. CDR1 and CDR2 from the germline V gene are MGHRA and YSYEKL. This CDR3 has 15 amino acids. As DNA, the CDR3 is TGCGCCAGCAGCCAAGATCAAATTGCCCTAGCGGGAGGCGCTTTT. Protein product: CASSQDQIALAGGAF.

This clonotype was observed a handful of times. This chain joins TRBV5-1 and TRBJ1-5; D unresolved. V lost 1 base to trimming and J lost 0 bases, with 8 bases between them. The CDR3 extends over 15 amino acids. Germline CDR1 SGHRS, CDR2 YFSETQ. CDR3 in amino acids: CASSLYPDSNQPQHF. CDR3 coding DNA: TGCGCCAGCAGCTTGTATCCCGATAGCAATCAGCCCCAGCATTTT.

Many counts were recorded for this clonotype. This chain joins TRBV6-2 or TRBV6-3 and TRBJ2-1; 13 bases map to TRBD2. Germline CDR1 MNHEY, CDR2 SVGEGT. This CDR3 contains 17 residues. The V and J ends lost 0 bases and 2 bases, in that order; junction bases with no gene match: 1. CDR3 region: CASSYSGTSGTYNEQFF. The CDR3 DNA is TGTGCCAGCAGTTACTCCGGGACTAGCGGGACCTACAATGAGCAGTTCTTC.

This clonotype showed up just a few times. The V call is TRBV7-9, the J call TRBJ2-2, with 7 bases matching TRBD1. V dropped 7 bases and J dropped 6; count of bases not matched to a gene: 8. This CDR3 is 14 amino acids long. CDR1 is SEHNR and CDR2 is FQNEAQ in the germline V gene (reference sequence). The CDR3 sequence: CASTATGVSGELFF. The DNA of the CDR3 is TGTGCCAGCACCGCCACAGGGGTCTCCGGGGAGCTGTTTTTT.

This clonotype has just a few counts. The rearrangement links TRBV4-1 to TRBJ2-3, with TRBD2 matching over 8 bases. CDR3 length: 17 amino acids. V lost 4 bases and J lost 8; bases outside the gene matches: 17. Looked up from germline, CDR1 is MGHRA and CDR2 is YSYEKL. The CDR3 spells CASSPHRTSRRSGTQYF. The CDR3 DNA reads TGCGCCAGCAGCCCGCATCGGACTAGCCGCCGGTCCGGTACGCAGTATTTT.

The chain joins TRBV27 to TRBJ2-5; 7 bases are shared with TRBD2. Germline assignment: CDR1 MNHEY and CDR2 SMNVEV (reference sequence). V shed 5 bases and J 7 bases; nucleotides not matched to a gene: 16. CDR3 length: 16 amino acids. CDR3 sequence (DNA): TGTGCCAGCAGTCCTCAACTAGCGACCCTTAGGGCGACCCAGTACTTC. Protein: CASSPQLATLRATQYF.

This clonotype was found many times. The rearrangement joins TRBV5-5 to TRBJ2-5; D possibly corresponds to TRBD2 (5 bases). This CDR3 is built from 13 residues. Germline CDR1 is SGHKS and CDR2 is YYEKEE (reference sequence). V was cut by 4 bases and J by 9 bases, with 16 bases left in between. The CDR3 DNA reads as TGTGCCAGCAGCGCGGGTCCTCACGAGGCCCAGTACTTC. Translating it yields CASSAGPHEAQYF.

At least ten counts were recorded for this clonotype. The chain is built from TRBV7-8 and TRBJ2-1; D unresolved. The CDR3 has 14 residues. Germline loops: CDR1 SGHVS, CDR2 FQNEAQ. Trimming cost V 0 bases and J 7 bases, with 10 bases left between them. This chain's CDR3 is CASSLAVDQNEQFF. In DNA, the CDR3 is TGTGCCAGCAGCTTAGCGGTGGATCAAAATGAGCAGTTCTTC.

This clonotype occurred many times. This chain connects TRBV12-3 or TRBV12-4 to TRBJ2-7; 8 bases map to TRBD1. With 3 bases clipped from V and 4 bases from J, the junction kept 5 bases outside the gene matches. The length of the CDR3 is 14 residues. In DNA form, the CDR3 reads TGTGCCAGCAGTTTGACACAGGGGGTATACGAGCAGTACTTC. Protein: CASSLTQGVYEQYF.

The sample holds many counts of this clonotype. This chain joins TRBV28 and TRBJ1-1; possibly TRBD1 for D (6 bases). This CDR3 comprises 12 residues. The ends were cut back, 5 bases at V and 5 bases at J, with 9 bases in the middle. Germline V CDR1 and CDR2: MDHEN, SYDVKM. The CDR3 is CASSQGYTEAFF. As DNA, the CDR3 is TGTGCCAGCAGTCAGGGGTATACTGAAGCTTTCTTT.

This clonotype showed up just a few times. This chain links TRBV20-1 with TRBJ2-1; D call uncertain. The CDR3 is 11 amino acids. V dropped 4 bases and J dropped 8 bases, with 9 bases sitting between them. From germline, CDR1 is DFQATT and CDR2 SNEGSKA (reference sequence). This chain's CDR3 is CSAIAADEQFF. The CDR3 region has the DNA TGCAGTGCTATTGCCGCCGATGAGCAGTTCTTC.

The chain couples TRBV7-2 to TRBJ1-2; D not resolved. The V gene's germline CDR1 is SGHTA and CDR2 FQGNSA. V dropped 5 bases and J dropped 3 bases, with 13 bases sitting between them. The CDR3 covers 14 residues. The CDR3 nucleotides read TGTGCCAGCAGCCCGGACCTAAGGGACTATGGCTACACCTTC. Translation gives CASSPDLRDYGYTF.

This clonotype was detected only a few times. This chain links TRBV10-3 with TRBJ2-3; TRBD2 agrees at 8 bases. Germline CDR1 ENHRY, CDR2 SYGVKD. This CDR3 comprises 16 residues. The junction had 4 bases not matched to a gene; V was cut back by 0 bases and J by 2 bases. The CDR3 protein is CAISESGLALTDTQYF. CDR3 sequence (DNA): TGTGCCATCAGTGAGTCAGGACTAGCCCTCACAGATACGCAGTATTTT.

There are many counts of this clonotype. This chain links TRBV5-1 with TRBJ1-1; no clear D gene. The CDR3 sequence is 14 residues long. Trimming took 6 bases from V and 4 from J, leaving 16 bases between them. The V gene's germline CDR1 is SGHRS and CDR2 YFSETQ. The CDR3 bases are TGCGCCAGCAACCACCCGGACCAGGTCACTGAAGCTTTCTTT. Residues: CASNHPDQVTEAFF.

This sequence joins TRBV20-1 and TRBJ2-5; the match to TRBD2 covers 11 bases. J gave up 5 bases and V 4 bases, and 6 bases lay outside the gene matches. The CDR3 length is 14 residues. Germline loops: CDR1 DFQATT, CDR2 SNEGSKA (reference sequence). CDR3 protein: CSAMTSGTRETQYF. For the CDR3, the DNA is TGCAGTGCTATGACTAGCGGGACCAGGGAGACCCAGTACTTC.

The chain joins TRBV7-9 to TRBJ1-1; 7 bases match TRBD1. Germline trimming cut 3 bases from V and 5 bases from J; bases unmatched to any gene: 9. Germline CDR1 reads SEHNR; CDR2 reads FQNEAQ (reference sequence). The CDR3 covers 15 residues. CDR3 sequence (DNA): TGTGCCAGCAGCTTTCAGGGGCTCAGGGGGACTGAAGCTTTCTTT. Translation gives CASSFQGLRGTEAFF.

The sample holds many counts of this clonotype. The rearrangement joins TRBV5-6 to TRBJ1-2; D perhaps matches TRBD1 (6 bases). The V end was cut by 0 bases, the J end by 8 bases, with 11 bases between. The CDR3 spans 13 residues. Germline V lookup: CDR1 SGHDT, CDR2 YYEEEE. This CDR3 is CASSLVAGEGYTF. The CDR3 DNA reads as TGTGCCAGCAGCTTGGTGGCAGGGGAAGGCTACACCTTC.

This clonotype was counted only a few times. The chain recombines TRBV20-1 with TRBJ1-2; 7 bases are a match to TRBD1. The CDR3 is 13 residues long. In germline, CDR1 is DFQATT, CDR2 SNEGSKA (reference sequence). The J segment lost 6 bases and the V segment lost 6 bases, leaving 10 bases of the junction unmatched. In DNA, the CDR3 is TGCAGTGCGGTGGAGACAGGGAACGATGGCTACACCTTC. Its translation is CSAVETGNDGYTF.

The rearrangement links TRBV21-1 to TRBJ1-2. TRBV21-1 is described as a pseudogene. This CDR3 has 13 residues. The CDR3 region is CASSNIHSDGYTF. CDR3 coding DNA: TGTGCCAGCAGCAACATCCACTCGGATGGCTACACCTTC.

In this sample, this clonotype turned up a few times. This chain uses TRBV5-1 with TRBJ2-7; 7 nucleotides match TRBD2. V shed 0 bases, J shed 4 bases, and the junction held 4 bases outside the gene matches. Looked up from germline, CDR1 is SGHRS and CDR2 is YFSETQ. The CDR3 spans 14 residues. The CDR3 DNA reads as TGCGCCAGCAGCTTGGCGGTTAGCGGGTACGAGCAGTACTTC. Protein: CASSLAVSGYEQYF.

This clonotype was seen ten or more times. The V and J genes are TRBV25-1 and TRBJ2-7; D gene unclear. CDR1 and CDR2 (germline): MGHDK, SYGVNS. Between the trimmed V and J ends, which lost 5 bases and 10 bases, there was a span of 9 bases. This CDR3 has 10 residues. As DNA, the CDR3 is TGTGCCAGCAGTAACCTACGTCAGTACTTC. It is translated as CASSNLRQYF.

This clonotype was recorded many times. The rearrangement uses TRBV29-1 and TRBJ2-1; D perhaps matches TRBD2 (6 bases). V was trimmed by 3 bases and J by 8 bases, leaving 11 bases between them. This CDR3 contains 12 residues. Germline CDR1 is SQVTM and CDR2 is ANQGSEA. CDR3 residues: CSVDTGADEQFF. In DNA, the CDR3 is TGCAGCGTTGACACGGGAGCCGATGAGCAGTTCTTC.